The 9 T cell receptor beta chains below come from one sample, sequenced in a study of T cells after yellow fever vaccination. MiXCR, run by TCRdb on the 5' RACE reads, gives a single entry per CDR3 protein. The data contain 150,000 to 200,000 distinct CDR3 sequences, around 10% of them singletons. Sequences were derived from CD8+ T cells sorted from PBMCs, sampled 15 days after the yellow fever booster vaccination. The origin of the receptors is a man younger than 35 who received the YFV17D yellow fever vaccine.

The rearrangement uses TRBV4-3 and TRBJ1-5; D ambiguous. Germline CDR1 is LGHNA and CDR2 is YSLEER. Trimming took 0 bases from V and 3 from J, leaving 15 bases between them. The CDR3 totals 17 residues. The CDR3 DNA sequence: TGCGCCAGCAGCCAAGATAGGGTGTCCGGACCCAATCAGCCCCAGCATTTT. Amino acid sequence: CASSQDRVSGPNQPQHF.

The genes are TRBV7-2 and TRBJ2-2, with 9 bases matching TRBD1. V was pared by 4 bases and J by 3 bases, with 12 bases of the junction left unmatched. The CDR3 length is 18 residues. Germline V gene data show CDR1 as SGHTA and CDR2 as FQGNSA. CDR3 protein: CASSYPATGGADTGELFF. The CDR3 DNA sequence: TGTGCCAGCAGCTACCCGGCAACAGGGGGCGCGGACACCGGGGAGCTGTTTTTT.

The chain recombines TRBV4-1 with TRBJ1-2; no clear D. Germline V lookup: CDR1 MGHRA, CDR2 YSYEKL. V lost 0 bases and J 0 bases, leaving 11 bases between the germline ends. The CDR3 consists of 16 residues. The CDR3: CASSQDSTESNYGYTF. The CDR3 DNA sequence: TGCGCCAGCAGCCAAGATAGTACAGAATCTAACTATGGCTACACCTTC.

This clonotype was counted a few times. This chain joins TRBV11-2 and TRBJ2-7; 11 nucleotides align to TRBD1. Germline values: CDR1 SGHAT, CDR2 FQNNGV. The CDR3 length is 15 residues. V lost 5 bases and J lost 6; bases outside the gene matches: 9. CDR3 in DNA: TGTGCCAGCAGCCCCTCCGGGACAGGGGGTTCCGAGCAGTACGTC. It encodes CASSPSGTGGSEQYV.

The rearrangement links TRBV4-1 to TRBJ2-3; D uncertain. The germline V gene has CDR1 MGHRA and CDR2 YSYEKL. Trimming cost V 5 bases and J 1 base, with 10 bases left between them. This CDR3 spans 14 amino acids. The DNA of the CDR3 is TGCGCCAGCAGCGGCCAGCCGGGCACAGATACGCAGTATTTT. This gives the protein CASSGQPGTDTQYF.

The chain has TRBV11-2 and TRBJ1-2, with a possible D match to TRBD1 (6 bases). This CDR3 has 15 amino acids. Germline-derived CDR1 and CDR2 are SGHAT and FQNNGV. Trimming took 1 base from V and 0 from J, leaving 9 bases between them. The CDR3 region has the DNA TGTGCCAGCAGCTTAGGGCCAGGGGCTAACTATGGCTACACCTTC. This gives the protein CASSLGPGANYGYTF. Full variable domain (outside the CDR3, taken from reference TRBV11-2 and TRBJ1-2): EAGVAQSPRYKIIEKRQSVAFWCNPISGHATLYWYQQILGQGPKLLIQFQNNGVVDDSQLPKDRFSAERLKGVDSTLKIQPAKLEDSAVYLCASSLGPGANYGYTFGSGTRLTVV.

The gene calls are TRBV7-9 and TRBJ2-5; D uncertain. Germline CDR1 reads SEHNR; CDR2 reads FQNEAQ (reference sequence). Trimming left V 4 bases short and J 5 bases short, with 11 bases between. The CDR3 is 13 residues long. In DNA form, the CDR3 reads TGTGCCAGCAGCTCGGACGGGCGGGAGACCCAGTACTTC. It encodes CASSSDGRETQYF.

The table lists this clonotype with many counts. This chain uses TRBV20-1 with TRBJ2-7, with D unresolved. The CDR3 length is 11 residues. Germline-derived CDR1 and CDR2 are DFQATT and SNEGSKA (reference sequence). Trimming left V 5 bases short and J 7 bases short, with 12 bases between. In nucleotides, the CDR3 is TGCAGTGCTCTCCGGGCCCTAGAGCAGTACGTC. This gives the protein CSALRALEQYV.

The chain's CDR3 is CASSQDLSRGQAFF. The CDR3 DNA sequence: TGTGCCAGCAGCCAAGATCTATCCAGGGGCCAAGCTTTCTTT. The chain is built from TRBV4-2 and TRBJ1-1; a weak D match, TRBD1 (6 bases). The CDR3 covers 14 residues. Per germline, CDR1 LGHNA and CDR2 YNFKEQ. The ends were cut back, 0 bases at V and 9 bases at J, with 14 bases in the middle.